The rows below give T cell receptor beta chains drawn from one sample of a study of cytomegalovirus exposure and HLA in healthy donors. Profiling relied on immunoSEQ multiplex PCR, and the TCRdb table lists in-frame clones only, not all of them. The repertoire holds 100,000 to 150,000 clones, with less than 90% as singletons. Sample: PBMCs. The origin of the receptors is a man aged 18 to 29 in good health and CMV-seropositive. CDR3s include the opening cysteine and the closing phenylalanine or tryptophan. The D gene is left open where the match is weak. Rows may omit the clone size; those that give it use once, few, many or a size class.

D gene,J gene,V gene,clone size,CDR3 protein,CDR3 DNA
NA,TRBJ1-4,TRBV27,once,CASSFQQATNEKLFF,TGTGCCAGCAGTTTCCAACAGGCAACTAATGAAAAACTGTTTTTT
TRBD1,TRBJ2-7,TRBV18,NA,CASSPGTGRSGEQYF,TGTGCCAGCTCACCGGGGACAGGGCGTTCGGGCGAGCAGTACTTC
NA,TRBJ1-1,TRBV5-1,NA,CASSLGLRDMNTEAFF,TGCGCCAGCAGCTTAGGTTTGAGAGACATGAACACTGAAGCTTTCTTT
TRBD1,TRBJ2-5,TRBV7-2,NA,CASRFDRGSQETQYF,TGTGCCAGCAGATTTGACAGGGGATCTCAAGAGACCCAGTACTTC
NA,TRBJ2-1,TRBV16,once,CASSQSTYNEQFF,TGTGCCAGCAGCCAATCCACCTACAATGAGCAGTTCTTC
TRBD1,TRBJ1-1,TRBV19,NA,CASSIGTRGRNTEAFF,TGTGCCAGTAGTATAGGAACCAGGGGGCGGAACACTGAAGCTTTCTTT
NA,TRBJ2-6,TRBV4-3,NA,CASSQAYESSGANVLTF,TGCGCCAGCAGCCAAGCGTACGAGAGCTCTGGGGCCAACGTCCTGACTTTC
TRBD1,TRBJ2-7,TRBV10-3,NA,CATAGQGGAHEQYF,TGTGCCACCGCCGGACAGGGGGGTGCCCACGAGCAGTACTTC
NA,TRBJ1-2,TRBV28,NA,CASSPPVGGGYGYTF,TGTGCCAGCAGCCCACCGGTGGGAGGTGGCTATGGCTACACCTTC
TRBD1,TRBJ2-5,TRBV5-4,NA,CASSLVTGAETQYF,TGTGCCAGCAGCTTGGTGACAGGGGCGGAGACCCAGTACTTC
TRBD1,TRBJ1-2,TRBV7-7,NA,CASSQRGHGYTF,TGTGCTAGCAGCCAGAGGGGGCACGGCTACACCTTC
NA,TRBJ1-1,TRBV5-1,NA,CASSGRTANTEAFF,TGCGCCAGCAGCGGTAGGACAGCGAACACTGAAGCTTTCTTT
TRBD1,TRBJ2-7,TRBV6-1,NA,CASSELGSRTGAYEQYF,TGTGCCAGCAGCGAATTGGGCTCCCGGACAGGGGCCTACGAGCAGTACTTC
NA,TRBJ1-4,TRBV6-5,NA,CASSTPRAGEKLFF,TGTGCCAGCAGTACCCCCAGGGCCGGTGAAAAACTGTTTTTT
NA,TRBJ2-5,TRBV2,NA,CASSEYGQETQYF,TGTGCCAGCAGTGAATACGGTCAAGAGACCCAGTACTTC
NA,TRBJ2-3,TRBV7-8,NA,CASRPTGGVTDTQYF,TGTGCCAGCAGGCCTACAGGTGGGGTCACAGATACGCAGTATTTT
NA,TRBJ2-7,TRBV4-2,NA,CASSQDNLATLNEQYF,TGTGCCAGCAGCCAAGATAACCTAGCAACTTTGAACGAGCAGTACTTC
TRBD1,TRBJ1-2,TRBV5-1,NA,CASRPGTGANYGYTF,TGCGCCAGCAGACCTGGGACAGGGGCTAACTATGGCTACACCTTC
TRBD2,TRBJ2-1,TRBV5-1,NA,CASSPIAAGGTNEQFF,TGCGCCAGCAGCCCTATCGCAGCGGGGGGCACCAATGAGCAGTTCTTC
NA,TRBJ1-1,TRBV11-3,NA,CASSLGANTEAFF,TGTGCCAGCAGCTTAGGAGCGAACACTGAAGCTTTCTTT
NA,TRBJ2-7,TRBV18,NA,CASSPALQGRNHEQYF,TGTGCCAGCTCACCAGCCCTACAGGGGAGGAATCACGAGCAGTACTTC
NA,TRBJ1-5,TRBV6-6,few,CASSYSSAAIQPQHF,TGTGCCAGCAGTTATTCTAGCGCAGCAATTCAGCCCCAGCATTTT
TRBD1,TRBJ1-1,TRBV5-1,once,CASSSLQGAGTEAFF,TGCGCCAGCAGCTCTTTACAGGGGGCAGGGACTGAAGCTTTCTTT
TRBD1,TRBJ1-5,TRBV19,NA,CASSTLPGQGNQPQHF,TGTGCCAGTAGTACACTGCCGGGACAGGGGAATCAGCCCCAGCATTTT
NA,TRBJ1-1,TRBV11-2,NA,CASSLGYSLNTEAFF,TGTGCCAGCAGCTTAGGGTACTCATTAAACACTGAAGCTTTCTTT
NA,TRBJ2-2,TRBV2,NA,CASSLSGYTGELFF,TGTGCCAGCAGCCTATCGGGTTACACCGGGGAGCTGTTTTTT
NA,TRBJ1-2,TRBV19,NA,CASSMGTGGEYGYTF,TGTGCCAGTAGTATGGGAACAGGTGGAGAGTATGGCTACACCTTC
NA,TRBJ1-2,TRBV14,NA,CASSQSGGEYGYTF,TGTGCCAGCAGCCAGTCGGGAGGGGAATACGGCTACACCTTC